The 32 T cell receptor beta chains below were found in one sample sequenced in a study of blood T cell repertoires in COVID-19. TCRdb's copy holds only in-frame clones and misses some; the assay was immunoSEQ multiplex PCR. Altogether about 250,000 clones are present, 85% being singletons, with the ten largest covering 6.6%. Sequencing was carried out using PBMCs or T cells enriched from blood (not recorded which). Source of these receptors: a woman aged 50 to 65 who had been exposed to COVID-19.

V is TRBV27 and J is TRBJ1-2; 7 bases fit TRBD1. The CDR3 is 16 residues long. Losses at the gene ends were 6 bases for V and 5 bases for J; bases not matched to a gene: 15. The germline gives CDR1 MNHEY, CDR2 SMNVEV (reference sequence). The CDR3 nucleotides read TGTGCCAGCAGCTCAACAATCAGGGGGAGGAGGTATGGCTACACCTTC. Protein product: CASSSTIRGRRYGYTF.

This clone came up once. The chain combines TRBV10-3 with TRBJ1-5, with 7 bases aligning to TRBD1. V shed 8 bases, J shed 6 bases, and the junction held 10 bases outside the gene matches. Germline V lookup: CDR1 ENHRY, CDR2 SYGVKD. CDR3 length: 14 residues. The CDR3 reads CAIGTGVNGQPQHF. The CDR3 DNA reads TGTGCCATCGGTACAGGGGTTAACGGTCAGCCCCAGCATTTT.

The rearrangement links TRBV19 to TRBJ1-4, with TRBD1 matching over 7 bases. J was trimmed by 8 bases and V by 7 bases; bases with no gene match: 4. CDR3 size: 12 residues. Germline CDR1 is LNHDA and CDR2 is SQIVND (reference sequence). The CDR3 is CASMDRREKLFF. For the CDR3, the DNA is TGTGCCAGTATGGACAGGAGGGAAAAACTGTTTTTT.

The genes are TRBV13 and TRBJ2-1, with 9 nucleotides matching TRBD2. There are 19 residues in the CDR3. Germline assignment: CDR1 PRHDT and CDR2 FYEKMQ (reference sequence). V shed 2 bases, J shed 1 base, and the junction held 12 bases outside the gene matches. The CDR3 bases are TGTGCCAGCAGCTTAAGGATGGGGGAGCGGGGGGCTTCCTACAATGAGCAGTTCTTC. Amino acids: CASSLRMGERGASYNEQFF.

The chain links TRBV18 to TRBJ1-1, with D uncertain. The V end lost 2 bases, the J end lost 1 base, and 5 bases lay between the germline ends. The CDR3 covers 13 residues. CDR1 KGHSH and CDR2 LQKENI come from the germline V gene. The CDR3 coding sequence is TGTGCCAGCTCACCATCGGGGAACACTGAAGCTTTCTTT. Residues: CASSPSGNTEAFF.

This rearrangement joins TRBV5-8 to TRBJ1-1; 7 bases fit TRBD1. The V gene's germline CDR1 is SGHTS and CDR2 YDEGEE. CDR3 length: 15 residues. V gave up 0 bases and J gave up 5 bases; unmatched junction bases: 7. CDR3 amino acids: CASSLGDRAGTEAFF. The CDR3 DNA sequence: TGTGCCAGCAGCTTGGGAGACAGGGCGGGAACTGAAGCTTTCTTT.

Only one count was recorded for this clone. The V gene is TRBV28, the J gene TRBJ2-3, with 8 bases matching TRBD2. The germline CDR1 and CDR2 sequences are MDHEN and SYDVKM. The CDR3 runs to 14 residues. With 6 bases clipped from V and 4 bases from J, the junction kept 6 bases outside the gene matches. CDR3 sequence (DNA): TGTGCCAGCAGCCGCGGGGGGCCGGCAGATACGCAGTATTTT. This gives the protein CASSRGGPADTQYF.

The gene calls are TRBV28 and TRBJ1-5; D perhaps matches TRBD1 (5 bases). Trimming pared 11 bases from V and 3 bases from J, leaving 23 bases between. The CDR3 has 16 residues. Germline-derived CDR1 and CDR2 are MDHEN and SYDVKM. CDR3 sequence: CASRRITGVINQPQHF. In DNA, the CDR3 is TGTGCCTCCCGGCGTATTACGGGGGTTATCAATCAGCCCCAGCATTTT.

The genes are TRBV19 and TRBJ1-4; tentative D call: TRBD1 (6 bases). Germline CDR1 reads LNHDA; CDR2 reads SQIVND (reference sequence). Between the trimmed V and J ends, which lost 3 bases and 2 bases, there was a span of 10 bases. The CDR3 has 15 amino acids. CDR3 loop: CASSIGGGTNEKLFF. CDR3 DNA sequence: TGTGCCAGTAGTATCGGCGGGGGCACTAATGAAAAACTGTTTTTT.

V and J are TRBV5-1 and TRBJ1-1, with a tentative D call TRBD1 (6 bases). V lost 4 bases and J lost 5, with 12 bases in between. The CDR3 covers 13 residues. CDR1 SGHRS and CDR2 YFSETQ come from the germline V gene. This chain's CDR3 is CASSRPGVTEAFF. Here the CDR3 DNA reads TGCGCCAGCAGCCGACCAGGGGTGACTGAAGCTTTCTTT.

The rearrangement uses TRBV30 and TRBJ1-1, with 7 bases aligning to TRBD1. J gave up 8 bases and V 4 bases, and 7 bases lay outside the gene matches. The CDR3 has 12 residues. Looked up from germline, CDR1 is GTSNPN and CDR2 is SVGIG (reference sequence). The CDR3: CAWKHRGGEAFF. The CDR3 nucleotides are TGTGCCTGGAAACACAGGGGTGGAGAAGCTTTCTTT.

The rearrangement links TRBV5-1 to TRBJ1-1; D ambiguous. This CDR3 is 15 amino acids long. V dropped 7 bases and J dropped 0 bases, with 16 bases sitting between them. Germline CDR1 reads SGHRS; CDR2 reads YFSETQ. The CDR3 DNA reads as TGCGCCAGCCGTAACTCGTTTTTACTGAACACTGAAGCTTTCTTT. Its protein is CASRNSFLLNTEAFF.

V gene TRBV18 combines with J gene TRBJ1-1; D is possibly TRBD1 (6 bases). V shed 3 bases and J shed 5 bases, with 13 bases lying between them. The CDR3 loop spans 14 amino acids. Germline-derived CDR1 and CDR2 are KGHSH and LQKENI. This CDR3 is CASSPETRGTEAFF. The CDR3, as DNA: TGTGCCAGCTCACCGGAGACAAGGGGGACTGAAGCTTTCTTT.

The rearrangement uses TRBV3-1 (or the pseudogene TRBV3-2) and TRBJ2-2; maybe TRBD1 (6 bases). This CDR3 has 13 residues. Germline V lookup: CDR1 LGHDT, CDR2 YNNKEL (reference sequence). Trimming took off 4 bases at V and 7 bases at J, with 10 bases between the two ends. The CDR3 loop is CASSLQGHGELFF. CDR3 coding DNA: TGTGCCAGCAGCCTCCAGGGACACGGGGAGCTGTTTTTT.

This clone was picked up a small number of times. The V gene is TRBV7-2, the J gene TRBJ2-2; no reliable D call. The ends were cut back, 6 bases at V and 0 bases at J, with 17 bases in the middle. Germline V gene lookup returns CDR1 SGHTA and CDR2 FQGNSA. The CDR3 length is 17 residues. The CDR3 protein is CASSRDRLQPNTGELFF. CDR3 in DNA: TGTGCCAGCAGTCGCGACCGACTGCAGCCGAACACCGGGGAGCTGTTTTTT.

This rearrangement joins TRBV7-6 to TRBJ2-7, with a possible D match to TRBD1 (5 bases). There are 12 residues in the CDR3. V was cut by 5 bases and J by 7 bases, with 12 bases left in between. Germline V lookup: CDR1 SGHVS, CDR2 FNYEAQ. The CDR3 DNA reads TGTGCCAGCAGCCCGACAGTCGGTGAGCAGTACTTC. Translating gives CASSPTVGEQYF.

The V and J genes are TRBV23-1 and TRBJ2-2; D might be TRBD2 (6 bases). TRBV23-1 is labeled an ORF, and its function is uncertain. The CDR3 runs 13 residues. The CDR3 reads CAEGGANTGELFF. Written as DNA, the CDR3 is TGCGCTGAGGGCGGGGCGAACACCGGGGAGCTGTTTTTT.

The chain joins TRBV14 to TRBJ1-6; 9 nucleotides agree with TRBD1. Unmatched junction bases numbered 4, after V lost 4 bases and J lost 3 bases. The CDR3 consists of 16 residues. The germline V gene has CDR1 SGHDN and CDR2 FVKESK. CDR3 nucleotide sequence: TGTGCCAGCAGCCTTGGGACAGGGCACTATAATTCACCCCTCCACTTT. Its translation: CASSLGTGHYNSPLHF.

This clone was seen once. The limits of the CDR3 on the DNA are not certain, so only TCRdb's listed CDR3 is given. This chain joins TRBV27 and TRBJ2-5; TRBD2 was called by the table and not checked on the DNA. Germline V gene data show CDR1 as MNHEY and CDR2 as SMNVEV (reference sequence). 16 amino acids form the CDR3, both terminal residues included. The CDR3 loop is CASSFGAGGPKETQYF.

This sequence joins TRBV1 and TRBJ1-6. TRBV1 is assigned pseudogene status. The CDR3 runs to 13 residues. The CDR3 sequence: CTSSPWSEAPLHF. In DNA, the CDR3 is TGCACCAGCAGCCCCTGGTCGGAGGCACCCCTCCACTTT.

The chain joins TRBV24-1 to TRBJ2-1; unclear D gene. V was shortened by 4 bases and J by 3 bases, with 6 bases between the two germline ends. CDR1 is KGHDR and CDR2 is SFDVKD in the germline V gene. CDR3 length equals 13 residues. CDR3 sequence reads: CATSEPGYNEQFF. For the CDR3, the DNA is TGTGCCACCAGTGAACCGGGCTACAATGAGCAGTTCTTC.

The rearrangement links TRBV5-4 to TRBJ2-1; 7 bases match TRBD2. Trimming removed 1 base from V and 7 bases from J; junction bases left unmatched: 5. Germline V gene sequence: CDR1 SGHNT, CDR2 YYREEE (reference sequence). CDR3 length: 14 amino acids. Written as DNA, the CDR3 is TGTGCCAGCAGCTTGCCCGCCGGGGGGAATGAGCAGTTCTTC. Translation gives CASSLPAGGNEQFF.

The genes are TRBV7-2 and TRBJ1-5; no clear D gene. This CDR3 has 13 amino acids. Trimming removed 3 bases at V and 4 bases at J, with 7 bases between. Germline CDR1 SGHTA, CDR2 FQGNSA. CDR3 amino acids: CASSLRENQPQHF. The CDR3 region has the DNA TGTGCCAGCAGCTTGAGGGAAAATCAGCCCCAGCATTTT.

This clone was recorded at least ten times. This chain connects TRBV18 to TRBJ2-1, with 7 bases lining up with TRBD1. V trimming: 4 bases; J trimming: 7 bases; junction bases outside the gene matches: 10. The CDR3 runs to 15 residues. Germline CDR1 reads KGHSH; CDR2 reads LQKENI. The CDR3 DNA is TGTGCCAGCTCACTCACACAGGGGTTTGAGAATGAGCAGTTCTTC. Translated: CASSLTQGFENEQFF.

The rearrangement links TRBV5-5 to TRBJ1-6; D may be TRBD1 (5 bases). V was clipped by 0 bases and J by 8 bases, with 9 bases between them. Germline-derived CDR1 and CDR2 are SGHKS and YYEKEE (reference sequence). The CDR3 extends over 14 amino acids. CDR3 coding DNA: TGTGCCAGCAGCTTGGCCACGGGGGATTCACCCCTCCACTTT. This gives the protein CASSLATGDSPLHF.

Here the CDR3 reads CASSPHGGEETQYF. As DNA, the CDR3 is TGTGCCAGCAGTCCCCACGGCGGGGAAGAGACCCAGTACTTC. The gene calls are TRBV28 and TRBJ2-5, with a weak D call TRBD2 (6 bases). Trimming left V 5 bases short and J 3 bases short, with 13 bases between. CDR1 is MDHEN, CDR2 SYDVKM, per germline. The CDR3 runs 14 residues.

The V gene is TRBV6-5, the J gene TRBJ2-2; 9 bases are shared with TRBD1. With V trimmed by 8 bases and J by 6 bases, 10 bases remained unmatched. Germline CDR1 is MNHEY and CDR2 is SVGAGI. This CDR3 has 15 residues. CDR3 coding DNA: TGTGCCAGCCGTTCGGGACAGGGTTGGTCCGGGGAGCTGTTTTTT. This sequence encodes CASRSGQGWSGELFF.

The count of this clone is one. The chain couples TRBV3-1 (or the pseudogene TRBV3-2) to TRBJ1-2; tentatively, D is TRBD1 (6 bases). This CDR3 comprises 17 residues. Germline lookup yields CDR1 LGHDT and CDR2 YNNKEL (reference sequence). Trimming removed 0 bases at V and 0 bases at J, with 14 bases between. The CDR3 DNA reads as TGTGCCAGCAGCCAAGATGGGACAAATGGACCTAACTATGGCTACACCTTC. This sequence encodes CASSQDGTNGPNYGYTF.

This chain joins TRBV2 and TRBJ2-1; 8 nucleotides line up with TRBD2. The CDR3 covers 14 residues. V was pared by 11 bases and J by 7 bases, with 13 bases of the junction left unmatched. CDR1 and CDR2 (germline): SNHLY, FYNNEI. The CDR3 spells CAATGTRTRNEQFF. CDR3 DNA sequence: TGTGCCGCAACCGGGACTAGGACGAGAAATGAGCAGTTCTTC. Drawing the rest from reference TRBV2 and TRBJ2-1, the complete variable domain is EPEVTQTPSHQVTQMGQEVILRCVPISNHLYFYWYRQILGQKVEFLVSFYNNEISEKSEIFDDQFSVERPDGSNFTLKIRSTKLEDSAMYFCAATGTRTRNEQFFGPGTRLTVL.

Here the CDR3 DNA reads TGCAGTGCTAGTCCACAGAGGGGGGGTTCACCCCTCCACTTT. It codes for CSASPQRGGSPLHF. This chain connects TRBV20-1 to TRBJ1-6, with a possible D match to TRBD1 (6 bases). The V end was cut by 3 bases, the J end by 9 bases, with 15 bases between. The CDR3 covers 14 residues. The germline V gene has CDR1 DFQATT and CDR2 SNEGSKA (reference sequence).

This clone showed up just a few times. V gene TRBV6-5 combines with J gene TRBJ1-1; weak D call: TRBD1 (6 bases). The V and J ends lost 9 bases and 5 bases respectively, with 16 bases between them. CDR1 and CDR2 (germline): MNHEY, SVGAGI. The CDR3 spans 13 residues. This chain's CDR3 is CASGRGGWTEAFF. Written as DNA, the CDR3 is TGTGCCAGTGGGAGGGGGGGTTGGACTGAAGCTTTCTTT.

As DNA, the CDR3 is TGTGCCAGCAGCTTGAGGGGGTCTATCCCCCCAGATACGCAGTATTTT. Translated: CASSLRGSIPPDTQYF. The chain carries TRBV7-8 and TRBJ2-3, with a weak D call TRBD1 (6 bases). Germline loops: CDR1 SGHVS, CDR2 FQNEAQ. The CDR3 covers 16 residues. V was clipped by 3 bases and J by 4 bases, with 17 bases between them.